The entry below describes one T cell receptor (beta chain). Its target is unknown. Donors showed nominal health when sampled, although they likely had unrecorded immune exposures. The PCR employed 60 Vbeta primers together with 13 Jbeta primers. Sequencing used immunoSEQ multiplex PCR; TCRdb keeps in-frame clones, though not all of them. There are about 180,000 clones in the sample; about 77% occur only once, and 2.5% lies in the top ten. This entry comes from a study of cytomegalovirus exposure and HLA in healthy donors. Study outcomes and limitations: TRBV6-2, TRBV6-3 and some other V segments were excluded as indistinguishable. The listing of roughly 160 TCR beta chains classed them as cytomegalovirus-associated. A later analysis revealed that TCR association rates differed between HLA loci, peaking at DRB1 and bottoming out at HLA-C.

After removal of 1 base from V and 1 base from J, the junction contained 7 bases not matched to a gene. Germline CDR1 SGHTA, CDR2 FQGNSA. The CDR3 extends over 16 amino acids. The chain combines TRBV7-2 with TRBJ2-7, with 7 positions matching TRBD2. This TCR was sampled from a woman in her thirties in good health and CMV-seropositive. Sequenced material: PBMCs. The CDR3 region is CASSLVNGGWSYEQYF. In DNA, the CDR3 is TGTGCCAGCAGCTTAGTTAACGGGGGGTGGTCCTACGAGCAGTACTTC.